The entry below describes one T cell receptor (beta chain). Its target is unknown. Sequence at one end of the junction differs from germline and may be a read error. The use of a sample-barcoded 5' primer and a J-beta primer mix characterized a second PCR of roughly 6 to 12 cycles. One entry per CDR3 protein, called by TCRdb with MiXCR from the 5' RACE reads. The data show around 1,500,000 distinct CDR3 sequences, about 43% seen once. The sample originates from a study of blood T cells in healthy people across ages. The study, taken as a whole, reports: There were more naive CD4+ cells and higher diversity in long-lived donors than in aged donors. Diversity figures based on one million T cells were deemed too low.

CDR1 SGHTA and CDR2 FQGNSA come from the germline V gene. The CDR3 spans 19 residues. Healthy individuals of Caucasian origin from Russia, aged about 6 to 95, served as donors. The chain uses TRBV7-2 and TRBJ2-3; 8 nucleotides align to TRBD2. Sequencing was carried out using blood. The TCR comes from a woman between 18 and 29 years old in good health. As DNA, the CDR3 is TGTGCCAGCAGCCTACCTGGCCCCCCGGGACTAGTATTTACAGATACGCTGTATTTT. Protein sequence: CASSLPGPPGLVFTDTLYF.